The entry below describes one TCR beta chain. This table comes from immunoSEQ multiplex PCR, and its TCRdb copy is limited to in-frame clones, with some not included. Of about 540,000 clones listed, 78% were seen once; the top ten hold around 0.013%. The data are from a study of shared T cell receptors in the human thymus. From germline, CDR1 is MGHRA and CDR2 YSYEKL. The CDR3 covers 17 residues. V lost 2 bases to trimming and J lost 1 base; unmatched junction nucleotides: 5. This same sample was also taken into another study, of human thymus T cells.

Sequencing was carried out using thymocytes. The source is a boy younger than two with a congenital heart defect. This chain links TRBV4-1 with TRBJ2-7, with 13 bases matching TRBD2. The CDR3 is CASSQTGLAGISYEQYF. CDR3 DNA sequence: TGCGCCAGCAGCCAAACGGGACTAGCGGGAATATCCTACGAGCAGTACTTC.